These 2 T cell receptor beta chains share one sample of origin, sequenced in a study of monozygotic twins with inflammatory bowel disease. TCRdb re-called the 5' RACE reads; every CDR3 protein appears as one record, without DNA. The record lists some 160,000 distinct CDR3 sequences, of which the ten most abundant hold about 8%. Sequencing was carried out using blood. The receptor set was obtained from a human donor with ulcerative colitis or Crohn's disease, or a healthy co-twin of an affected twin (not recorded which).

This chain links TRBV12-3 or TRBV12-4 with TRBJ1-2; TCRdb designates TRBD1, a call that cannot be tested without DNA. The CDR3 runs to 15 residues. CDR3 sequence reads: CASSASPTGGTGYTF.

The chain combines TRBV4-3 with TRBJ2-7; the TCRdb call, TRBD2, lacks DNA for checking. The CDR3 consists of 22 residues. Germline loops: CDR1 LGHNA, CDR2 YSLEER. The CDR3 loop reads CASSPQRTVGETSGQSAYEQYF.